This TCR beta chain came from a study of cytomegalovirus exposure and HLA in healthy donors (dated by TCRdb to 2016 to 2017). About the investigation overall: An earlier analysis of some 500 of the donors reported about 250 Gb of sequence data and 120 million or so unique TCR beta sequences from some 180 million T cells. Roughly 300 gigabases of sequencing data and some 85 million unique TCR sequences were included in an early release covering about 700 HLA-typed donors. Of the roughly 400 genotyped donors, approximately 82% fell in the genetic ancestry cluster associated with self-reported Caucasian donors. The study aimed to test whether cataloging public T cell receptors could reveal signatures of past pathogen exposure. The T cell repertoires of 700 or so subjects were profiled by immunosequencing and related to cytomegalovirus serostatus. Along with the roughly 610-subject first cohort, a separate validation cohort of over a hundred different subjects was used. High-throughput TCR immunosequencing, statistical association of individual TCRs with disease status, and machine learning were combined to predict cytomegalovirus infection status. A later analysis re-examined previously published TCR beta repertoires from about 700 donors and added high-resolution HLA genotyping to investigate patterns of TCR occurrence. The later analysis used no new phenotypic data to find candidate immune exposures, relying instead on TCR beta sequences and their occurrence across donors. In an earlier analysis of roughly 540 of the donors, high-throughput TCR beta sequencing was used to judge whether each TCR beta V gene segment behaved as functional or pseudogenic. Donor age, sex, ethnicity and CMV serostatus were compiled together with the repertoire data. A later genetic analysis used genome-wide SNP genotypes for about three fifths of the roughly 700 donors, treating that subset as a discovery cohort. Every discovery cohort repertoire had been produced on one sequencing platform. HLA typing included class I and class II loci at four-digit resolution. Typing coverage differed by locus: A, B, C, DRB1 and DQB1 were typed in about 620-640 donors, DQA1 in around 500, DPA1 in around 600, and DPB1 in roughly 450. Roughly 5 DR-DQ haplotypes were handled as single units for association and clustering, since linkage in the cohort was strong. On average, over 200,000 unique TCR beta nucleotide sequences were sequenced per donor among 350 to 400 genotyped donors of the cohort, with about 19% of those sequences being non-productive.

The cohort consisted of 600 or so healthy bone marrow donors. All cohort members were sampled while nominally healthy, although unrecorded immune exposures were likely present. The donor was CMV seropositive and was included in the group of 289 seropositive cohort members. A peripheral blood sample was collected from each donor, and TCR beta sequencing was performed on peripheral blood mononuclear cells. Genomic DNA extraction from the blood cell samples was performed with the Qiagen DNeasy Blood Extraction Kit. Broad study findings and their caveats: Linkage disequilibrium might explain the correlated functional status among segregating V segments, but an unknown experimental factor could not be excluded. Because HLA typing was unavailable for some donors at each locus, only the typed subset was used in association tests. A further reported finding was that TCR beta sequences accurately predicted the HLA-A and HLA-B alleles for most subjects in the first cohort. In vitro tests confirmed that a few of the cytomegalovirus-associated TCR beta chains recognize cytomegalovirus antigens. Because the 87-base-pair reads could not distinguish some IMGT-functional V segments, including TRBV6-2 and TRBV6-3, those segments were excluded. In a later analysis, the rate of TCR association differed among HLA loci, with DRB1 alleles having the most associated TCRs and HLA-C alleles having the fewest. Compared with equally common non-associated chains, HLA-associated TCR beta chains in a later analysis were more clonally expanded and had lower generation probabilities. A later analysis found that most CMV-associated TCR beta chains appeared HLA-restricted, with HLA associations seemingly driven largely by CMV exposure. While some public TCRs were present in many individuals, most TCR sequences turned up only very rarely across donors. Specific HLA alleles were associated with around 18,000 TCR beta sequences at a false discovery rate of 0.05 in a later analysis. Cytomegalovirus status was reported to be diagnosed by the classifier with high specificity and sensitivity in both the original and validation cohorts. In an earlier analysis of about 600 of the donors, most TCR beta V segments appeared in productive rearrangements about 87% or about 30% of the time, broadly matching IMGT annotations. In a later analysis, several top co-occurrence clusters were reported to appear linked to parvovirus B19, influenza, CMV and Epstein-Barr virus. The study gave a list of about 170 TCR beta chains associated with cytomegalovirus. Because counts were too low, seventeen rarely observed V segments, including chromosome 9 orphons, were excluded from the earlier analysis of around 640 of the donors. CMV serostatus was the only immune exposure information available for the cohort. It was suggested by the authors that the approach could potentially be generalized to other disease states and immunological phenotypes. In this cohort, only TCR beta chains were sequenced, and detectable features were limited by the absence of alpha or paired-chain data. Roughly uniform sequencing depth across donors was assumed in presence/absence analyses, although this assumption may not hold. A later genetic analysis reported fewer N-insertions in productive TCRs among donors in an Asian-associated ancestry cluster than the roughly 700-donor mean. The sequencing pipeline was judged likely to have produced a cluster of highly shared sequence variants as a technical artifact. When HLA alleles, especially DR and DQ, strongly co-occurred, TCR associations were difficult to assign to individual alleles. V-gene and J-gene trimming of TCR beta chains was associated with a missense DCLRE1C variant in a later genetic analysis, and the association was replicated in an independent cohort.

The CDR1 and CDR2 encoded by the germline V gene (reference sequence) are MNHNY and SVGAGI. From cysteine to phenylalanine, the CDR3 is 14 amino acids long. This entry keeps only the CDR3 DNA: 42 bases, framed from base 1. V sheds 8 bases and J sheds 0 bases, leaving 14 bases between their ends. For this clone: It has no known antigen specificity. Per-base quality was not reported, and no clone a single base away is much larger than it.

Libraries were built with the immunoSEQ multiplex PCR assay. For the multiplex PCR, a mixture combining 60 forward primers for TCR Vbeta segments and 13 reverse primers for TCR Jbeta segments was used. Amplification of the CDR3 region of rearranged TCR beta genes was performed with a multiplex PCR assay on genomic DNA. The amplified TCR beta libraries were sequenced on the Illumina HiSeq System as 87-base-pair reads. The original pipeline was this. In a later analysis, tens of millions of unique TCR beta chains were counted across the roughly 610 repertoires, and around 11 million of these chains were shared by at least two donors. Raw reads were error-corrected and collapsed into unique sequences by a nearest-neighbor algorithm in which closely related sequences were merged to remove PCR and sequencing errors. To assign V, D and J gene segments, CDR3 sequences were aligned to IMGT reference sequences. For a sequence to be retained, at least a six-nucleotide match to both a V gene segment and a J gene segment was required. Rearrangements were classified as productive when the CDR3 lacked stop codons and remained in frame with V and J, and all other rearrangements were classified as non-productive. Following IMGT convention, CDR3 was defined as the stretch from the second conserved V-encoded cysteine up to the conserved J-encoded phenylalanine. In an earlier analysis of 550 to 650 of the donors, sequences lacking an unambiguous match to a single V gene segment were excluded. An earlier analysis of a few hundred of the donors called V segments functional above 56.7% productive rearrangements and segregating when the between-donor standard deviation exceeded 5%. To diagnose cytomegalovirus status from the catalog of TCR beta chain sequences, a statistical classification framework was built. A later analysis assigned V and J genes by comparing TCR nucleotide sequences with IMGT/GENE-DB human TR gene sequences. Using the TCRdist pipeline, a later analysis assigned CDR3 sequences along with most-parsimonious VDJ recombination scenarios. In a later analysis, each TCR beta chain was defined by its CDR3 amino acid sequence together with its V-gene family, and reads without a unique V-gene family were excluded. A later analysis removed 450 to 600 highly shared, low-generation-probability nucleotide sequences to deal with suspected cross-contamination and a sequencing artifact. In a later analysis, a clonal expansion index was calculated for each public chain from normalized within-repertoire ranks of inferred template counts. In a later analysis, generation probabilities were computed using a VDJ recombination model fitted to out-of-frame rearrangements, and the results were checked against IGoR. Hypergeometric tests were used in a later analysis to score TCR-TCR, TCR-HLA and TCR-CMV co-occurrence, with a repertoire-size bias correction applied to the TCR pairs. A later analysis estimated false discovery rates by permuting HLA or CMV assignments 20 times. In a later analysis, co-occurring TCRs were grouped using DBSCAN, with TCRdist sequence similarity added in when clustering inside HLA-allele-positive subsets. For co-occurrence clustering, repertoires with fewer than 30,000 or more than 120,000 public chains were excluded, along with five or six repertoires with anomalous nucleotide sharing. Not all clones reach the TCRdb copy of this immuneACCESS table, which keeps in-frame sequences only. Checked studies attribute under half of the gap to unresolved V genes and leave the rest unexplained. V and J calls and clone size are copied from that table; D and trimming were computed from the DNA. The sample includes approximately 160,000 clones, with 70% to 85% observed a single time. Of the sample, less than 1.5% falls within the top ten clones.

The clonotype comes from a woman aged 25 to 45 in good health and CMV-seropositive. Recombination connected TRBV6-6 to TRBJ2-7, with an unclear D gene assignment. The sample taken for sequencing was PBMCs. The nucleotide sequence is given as TGTGCCAGCGAGGCCTTTTTCGGCTCCTACGAGCAGTACTTC. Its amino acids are CASEAFFGSYEQYF.